The present TCR beta chain was sequenced within a study of T cell repertoires in cytomegalovirus infection. This clonotype occurred a few times. V lost 2 bases, J lost 10 bases, and 9 bases lay in between. CDR1 is SQVTM and CDR2 is ANQGSEA in the germline V gene. This CDR3 comprises 11 residues. TCRdb re-derived calls from the reads in MiXCR, one entry per CDR3 protein. The table shows roughly 320,000 distinct CDR3 sequences, with around 9.5% occurring only once. This sequence joins TRBV29-1 and TRBJ2-1; D is unresolved. The receptor's source is a human donor in good health (CMV status not recorded). Some clones in this sample may be carry-over from other donors' samples. The source material was PBMCs. The CDR3 region is CSVEFEHEQFF. CDR3 DNA sequence: TGCAGCGTTGAATTCGAACACGAGCAGTTCTTC.